This T cell receptor beta chain was documented in a study of CD8 T cells in acute hepatitis C reinfection. Study-level background: Acute-phase sampling occurred no later than 168 days after estimated infection. Notes on the study in general: Overrepresentation in the naive pool did not explain the preferential TRBV04 and TRBV06 usage seen in all groups. Acute resolver, follow-up resolver and acute chronic samples had similar high diversity.

Documented time point: acute HCV infection, within 168 days of estimated infection date. The hepatitis C virus-specific receptor repertoire was characterized directly ex vivo, with no prior expansion in culture. Donors were people who inject drugs, followed every 3 months. Using immunoSEQ multiplex PCR, the repertoire was profiled, and TCRdb retains in-frame clones only, with some absent. The sample records fewer than 700 clones, roughly 50% being singletons. The CDR3 spans 14 residues. Germline trimming cut 10 bases from V and 2 bases from J; bases unmatched to any gene: 10. Germline CDR1 is MDHEN and CDR2 is SYDVKM.

The sequenced sample was HCV NS3-1073 tetramer-sorted CD8+ T cells from PBMCs, obtained during acute infection. The sequence was obtained from a young woman who spontaneously cleared hepatitis C infection. The chain has TRBV28 and TRBJ2-7; 8 nucleotides match TRBD1. For the CDR3, the DNA is TGTGCCACCCTAACCGGGACAGGTACCTACGAGCAGTACTTC. Its translation is CATLTGTGTYEQYF.